This paragraph covers one T cell receptor beta chain sequence. This entry comes from a study of shared clonotypes between healthy human individuals. Data came from immunoSEQ multiplex PCR; TCRdb stores just in-frame clones and leaves some out. The data contain about 1.1 million clones, about 84% of them singletons. The sequence was collected from a young man in good health. Some clones in this sample may be carry-over from other donors' samples. The sample was memory CD4+ T cells from PBMCs. Specified subset: CD45RA-negative fraction.

The CDR3 coding sequence is TGTGCCAGTAGTATATTTGGTTCTAGGAACACTGAAGCTTTCTTT. This sequence encodes CASSIFGSRNTEAFF. The chain has TRBV19 and TRBJ1-1, with D unclear. V lost 2 bases, J lost 1 base, and 11 bases lay in between. This CDR3 has 15 residues. CDR1 and CDR2 from the germline V gene are LNHDA and SQIVND (reference sequence).